This T cell receptor (beta chain) was found in a study of blood T cell repertoires in COVID-19. For the study at large: Nucleic acid was either cDNA or gDNA, and it came from T cells, B-cell-depleted T cells, or PBMCs.

All enrollees were roughly 18 to 89 years old and from 20 to 30 US areas. Researchers sorted participants into cohorts using their self-reported clinical history. In the original processing: By means of reference gene primer amplification, nucleated cell counts were estimated. TCRdb keeps only in-frame clones here, not all; method: immunoSEQ multiplex PCR. The V and J calls and clone size come from that table; D and trimming were worked out from the DNA. The sample lists under 450,000 clones; 70% to 90% were seen once. The CDR3 loop spans 15 amino acids. The germline CDR1 and CDR2 sequences are LNHDA and SQIVND (reference sequence). V was shortened by 1 base and J by 0 bases, with 9 bases between the two germline ends.

The sequenced sample consisted of PBMCs or T cells enriched from blood (not recorded which). The receptor was isolated from a young man who had recovered from COVID-19. The chain links TRBV19 to TRBJ1-1; D gene unclear. This CDR3 reads CASSIGGFMNTEAFF. The CDR3 nucleotides read TGTGCCAGTAGTATAGGCGGGTTCATGAACACTGAAGCTTTCTTT.